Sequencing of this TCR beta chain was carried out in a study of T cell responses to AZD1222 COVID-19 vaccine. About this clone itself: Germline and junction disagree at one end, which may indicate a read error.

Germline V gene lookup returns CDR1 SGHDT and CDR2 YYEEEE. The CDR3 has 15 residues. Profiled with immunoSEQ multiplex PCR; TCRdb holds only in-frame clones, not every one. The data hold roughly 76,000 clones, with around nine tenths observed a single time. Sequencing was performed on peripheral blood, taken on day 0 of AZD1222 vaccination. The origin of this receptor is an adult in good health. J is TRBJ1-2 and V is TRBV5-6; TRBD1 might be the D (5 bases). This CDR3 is CANSLSRVANYGYTF. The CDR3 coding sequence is TGTGCCAACAGCTTGAGCAGGGTAGCTAACTATGGCTACACCTTC. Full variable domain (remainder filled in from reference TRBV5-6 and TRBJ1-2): DAGVTQSPTHLIKTRGQQVTLRCSPKSGHDTVSWYQQALGQGPQFIFQYYEEEERQRGNFPDRFSGHQFPNYSSELNVNALLLGDSALYLCANSLSRVANYGYTFGSGTRLTVV.